The rows below give T cell receptor beta chains drawn from one sample of a study of blood T cell repertoires in COVID-19. The protocol was immunoSEQ multiplex PCR, while the TCRdb copy is restricted to in-frame clones and leaves out a portion. The sample has 250,000 to 350,000 clones, around 84% seen once; the top ten hold about 9.4%. The specimen was PBMCs or T cells enriched from blood (not recorded which). These receptors all stem from a woman aged 18-30 years who had recovered from COVID-19. Each CDR3 is given with its conserved first and last residue. Fields, in order: J gene, V gene, D gene, clone size, CDR3 protein, CDR3 DNA. The D gene is left open where the match is weak. Only some rows state a clone size, as once, few, many or a class for expanded clones.

TRBJ1-5	TRBV6-6	NA	NA	CASKVATDSNQPQHF	TGTGCCAGCAAGGTGGCGACAGATAGCAATCAGCCCCAGCATTTT
TRBJ2-1	TRBV24-1	NA	NA	CATSDPFDEQFF	TGTGCCACCAGTGATCCTTTCGATGAGCAGTTCTTC
TRBJ2-1	TRBV19	TRBD2	few	CASIGLGSYNEQFF	TGTGCCAGTATTGGACTAGGATCCTACAATGAGCAGTTCTTC
TRBJ1-1	TRBV19	TRBD1	NA	CASSVTGASTEAFF	TGTGCCAGTAGCGTGACAGGGGCATCTACTGAAGCTTTCTTT
TRBJ2-7	TRBV10-3	NA	once	CASVGNLDSYEQYF	TGTGCCTCCGTCGGAAATCTAGACTCCTACGAGCAGTACTTC
TRBJ2-1	TRBV14	NA	NA	CASSAPGVNEQFF	TGTGCCAGCAGCGCCCCGGGGGTGAATGAGCAGTTCTTC
TRBJ1-1	TRBV15	NA	NA	CATSRVAGGNTEAFF	TGTGCCACCAGCAGAGTGGCGGGGGGGAACACTGAAGCTTTCTTT
TRBJ1-1	TRBV9	NA	NA	CASSTQALNTEAFF	TGTGCCAGCAGCACTCAAGCCCTGAACACTGAAGCTTTCTTT
TRBJ2-1	TRBV18	TRBD2	NA	CASSPRLGSGRADEQFF	TGTGCCAGCTCACCACGTTTGGGTAGCGGGAGGGCCGATGAGCAGTTCTTC
TRBJ2-3	TRBV2	TRBD2	NA	CASSGSAGRGTDTQYF	TGTGCCAGCAGTGGTTCAGCGGGGAGGGGCACAGATACGCAGTATTTT
TRBJ1-3	TRBV28	NA	NA	CASSLGASGNTIYF	TGTGCCAGCAGTTTAGGGGCTTCTGGAAACACCATATATTTT
TRBJ1-1	TRBV3-1/TRBV3-2	TRBD1	NA	CASTQGWNTEAFF	TGTGCCAGCACACAGGGGTGGAACACTGAAGCTTTCTTT
TRBJ2-1	TRBV18	TRBD2	NA	CASSPLGLAGASEQFF	TGTGCCAGCTCACCATTAGGACTAGCGGGAGCAAGTGAGCAGTTCTTC
TRBJ1-1	TRBV11-2	NA	once	CASSLGNGGNTEAFF	TGTGCCAGCAGCTTAGGTAACGGGGGGAACACTGAAGCTTTCTTT
TRBJ2-3	TRBV30	NA	once	CAWSKRGKDTQYF	TGTGCCTGGAGTAAAAGGGGTAAAGATACGCAGTATTTT
TRBJ1-1	TRBV28	TRBD1	NA	CASSFYQQGANTEAFF	TGTGCCAGCAGTTTTTACCAACAGGGGGCGAACACTGAAGCTTTCTTT
TRBJ2-7	TRBV11-2	NA	NA	CASSLASGNVYEQYF	TGTGCCAGCAGCTTAGCGTCAGGGAACGTCTACGAGCAGTACTTC
TRBJ1-1	TRBV6-1	TRBD1	NA	CASSGRRTGMNTEAFF	TGTGCCAGCAGTGGTAGGCGGACAGGGATGAACACTGAAGCTTTCTTT
TRBJ2-2	TRBV19	NA	NA	CASFLGELFF	TGTGCCAGTTTCCTCGGGGAGCTGTTTTTT
TRBJ1-4	TRBV6-5	TRBD1	NA	CASSRGTGDEKLFF	TGTGCCAGCAGCCGCGGGACAGGGGACGAAAAACTGTTTTTT
TRBJ2-1	TRBV10-1	NA	NA	CASSGAGLINEQFF	TGCGCCAGCAGTGGGGCCGGACTAATCAATGAGCAGTTCTTC
TRBJ2-5	TRBV10-3	TRBD1	NA	CAISRRDRTEETQYF	TGTGCCATCAGTCGCCGGGACAGGACTGAAGAGACCCAGTACTTC
TRBJ1-2	TRBV5-6	NA	few	CASSLLGAGYTF	TGTGCCAGCAGCTTGTTGGGGGCTGGCTACACCTTC
TRBJ1-1	TRBV28	TRBD1	NA	CASPGQGYTEAFF	TGTGCCAGCCCGGGACAGGGGTACACTGAAGCTTTCTTT
TRBJ1-5	TRBV6-5	TRBD1	NA	CASSDGQGFYQPQHF	TGTGCCAGCAGCGACGGACAGGGTTTCTATCAGCCCCAGCATTTT
TRBJ2-3	TRBV5-1	TRBD2	NA	CASSLAGGSTDTQYF	TGCGCCAGCAGCTTGGCGGGGGGGAGCACAGATACGCAGTATTTT
TRBJ2-3	TRBV5-1	NA	NA	CASSFLGGPTDTQYF	TGCGCCAGCAGCTTTTTGGGGGGGCCCACAGATACGCAGTATTTT
TRBJ1-2	TRBV7-3	NA	NA	CASSLSWQGSGYTF	TGTGCCAGCAGCCTGTCGTGGCAGGGGAGCGGCTACACCTTC
TRBJ1-2	TRBV28	NA	NA	CASSFSDYGYTF	TGTGCCAGCAGTTTCAGCGACTATGGCTACACCTTC
TRBJ2-6	TRBV27	NA	NA	CASSPLQGFSGANVLTF	TGTGCCAGCAGTCCCCTCCAGGGGTTTTCTGGGGCCAACGTCCTGACTTTC
TRBJ1-5	TRBV30	NA	NA	CAWSVGGVRQPQHF	TGTGCCTGGAGTGTAGGGGGGGTAAGGCAGCCCCAGCATTTT
TRBJ1-4	TRBV5-1	TRBD1	once	CASSRDRTNEKLFF	TGCGCCAGCAGCCGGGACAGGACTAATGAAAAACTGTTTTTT
TRBJ1-6	TRBV27	TRBD1	few	CASRARDSSPLHF	TGTGCCAGCAGGGCCCGGGACAGCTCACCCCTCCACTTT
TRBJ2-1	TRBV6-5	TRBD2	NA	CASSGLAGLYNEQFF	TGTGCCAGCAGCGGACTAGCGGGACTATACAATGAGCAGTTCTTC
TRBJ2-2	TRBV6-4	TRBD2	NA	CASTGPPGGANTGELFF	TGTGCCAGCACCGGACCTCCGGGGGGGGCGAACACCGGGGAGCTGTTTTTT
TRBJ2-7	TRBV5-1	NA	NA	CASSLEEGAFYEQYF	TGCGCCAGCAGCTTGGAGGAGGGGGCGTTCTACGAGCAGTACTTC
TRBJ1-2	TRBV10-2	TRBD1	few	CASSEQTGYYGYTF	TGCGCCAGCAGTGAACAGACAGGGTACTATGGCTACACCTTC
TRBJ1-1	TRBV24-1	TRBD1	NA	CATSDQLGQGSTEAFF	TGTGCCACCAGTGATCAACTGGGACAGGGGAGCACTGAAGCTTTCTTT
TRBJ1-1	TRBV29-1	TRBD1	NA	CSVEGGTGAMNTEAFF	TGCAGCGTTGAAGGAGGGACAGGGGCTATGAACACTGAAGCTTTCTTT
TRBJ1-3	TRBV27	NA	NA	CASSNRLGGGFSGNTIYF	TGTGCCAGCAGTAACCGACTTGGGGGGGGTTTCTCTGGAAACACCATATATTTT